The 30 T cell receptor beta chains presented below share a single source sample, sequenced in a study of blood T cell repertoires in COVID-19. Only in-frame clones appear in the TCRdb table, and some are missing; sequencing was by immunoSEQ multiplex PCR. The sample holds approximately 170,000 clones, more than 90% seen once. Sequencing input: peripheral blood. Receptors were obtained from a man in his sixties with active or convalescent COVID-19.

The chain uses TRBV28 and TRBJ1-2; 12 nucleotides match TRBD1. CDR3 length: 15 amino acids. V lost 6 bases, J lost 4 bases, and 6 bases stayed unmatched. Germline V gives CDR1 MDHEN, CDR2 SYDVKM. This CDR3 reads CASRGQGAQSYGYTF. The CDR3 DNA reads TGTGCCAGCAGGGGACAGGGGGCGCAGAGCTATGGCTACACCTTC.

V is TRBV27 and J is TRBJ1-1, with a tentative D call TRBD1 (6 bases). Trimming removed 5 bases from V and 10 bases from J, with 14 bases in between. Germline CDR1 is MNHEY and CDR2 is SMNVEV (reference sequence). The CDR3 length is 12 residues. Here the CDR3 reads CASSNLQGRAFF. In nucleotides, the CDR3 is TGTGCCAGCAGTAACCTACAGGGAAGAGCTTTCTTT.

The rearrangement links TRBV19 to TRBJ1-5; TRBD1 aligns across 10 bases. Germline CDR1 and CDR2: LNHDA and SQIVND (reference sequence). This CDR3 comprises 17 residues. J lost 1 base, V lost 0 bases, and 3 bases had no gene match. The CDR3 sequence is CASSIDPDRGSNQPQHF. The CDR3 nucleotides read TGTGCCAGTAGTATAGACCCGGACAGGGGGAGCAATCAGCCCCAGCATTTT.

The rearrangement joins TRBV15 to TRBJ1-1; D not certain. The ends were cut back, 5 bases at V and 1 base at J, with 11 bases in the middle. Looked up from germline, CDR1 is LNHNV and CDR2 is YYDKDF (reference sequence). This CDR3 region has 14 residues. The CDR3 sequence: CATSSIGRNTEAFF. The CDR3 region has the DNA TGTGCCACCAGCTCGATCGGGAGGAACACTGAAGCTTTCTTT. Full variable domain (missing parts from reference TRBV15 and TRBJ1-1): DAMVIQNPRYQVTQFGKPVTLSCSQTLNHNVMYWYQQKSSQAPKLLFHYYDKDFNNEADTPDNFQSRRPNTSFCFLDIRSPGLGDTAMYLCATSSIGRNTEAFFGQGTRLTVV.

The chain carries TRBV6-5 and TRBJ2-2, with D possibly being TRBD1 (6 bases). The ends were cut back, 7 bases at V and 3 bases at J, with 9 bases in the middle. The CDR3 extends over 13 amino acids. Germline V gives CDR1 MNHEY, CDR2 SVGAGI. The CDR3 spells CASMGQDTGELFF. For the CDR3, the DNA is TGTGCCAGCATGGGACAAGACACCGGGGAGCTGTTTTTT.

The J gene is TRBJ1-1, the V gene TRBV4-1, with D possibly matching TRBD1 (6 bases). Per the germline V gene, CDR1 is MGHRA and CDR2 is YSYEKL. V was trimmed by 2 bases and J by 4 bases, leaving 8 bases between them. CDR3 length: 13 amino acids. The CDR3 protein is CASSQRTATEAFF. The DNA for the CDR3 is TGCGCCAGCAGCCAACGGACAGCCACTGAAGCTTTCTTT.

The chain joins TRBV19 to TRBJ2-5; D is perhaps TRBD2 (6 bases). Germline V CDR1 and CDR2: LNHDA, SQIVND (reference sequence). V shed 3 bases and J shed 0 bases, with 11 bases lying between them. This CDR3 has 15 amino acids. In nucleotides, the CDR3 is TGTGCCAGTAGTATGCCTAGCGATGACCAAGAGACCCAGTACTTC. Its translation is CASSMPSDDQETQYF.

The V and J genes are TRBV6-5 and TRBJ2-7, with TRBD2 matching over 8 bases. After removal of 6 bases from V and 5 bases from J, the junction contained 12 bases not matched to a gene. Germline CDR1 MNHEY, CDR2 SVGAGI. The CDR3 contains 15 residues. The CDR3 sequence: CASSRPGGRMNEQYF. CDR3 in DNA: TGTGCCAGCAGCCGCCCGGGCGGGAGGATGAACGAGCAGTACTTC.

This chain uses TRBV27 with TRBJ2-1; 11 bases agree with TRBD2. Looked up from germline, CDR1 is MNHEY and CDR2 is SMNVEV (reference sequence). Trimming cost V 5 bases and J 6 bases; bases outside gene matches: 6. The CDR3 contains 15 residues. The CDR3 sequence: CASSLRGLAANEQFF. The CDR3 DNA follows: TGTGCCAGCAGTCTCAGGGGACTAGCGGCCAATGAGCAGTTCTTC.

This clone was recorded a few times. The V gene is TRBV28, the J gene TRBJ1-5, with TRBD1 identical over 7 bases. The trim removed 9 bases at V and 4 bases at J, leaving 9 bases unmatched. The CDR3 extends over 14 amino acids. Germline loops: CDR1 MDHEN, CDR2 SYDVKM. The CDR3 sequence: CASARDSINQPQHF. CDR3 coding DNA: TGTGCCAGTGCCAGGGACAGCATAAATCAGCCCCAGCATTTT.

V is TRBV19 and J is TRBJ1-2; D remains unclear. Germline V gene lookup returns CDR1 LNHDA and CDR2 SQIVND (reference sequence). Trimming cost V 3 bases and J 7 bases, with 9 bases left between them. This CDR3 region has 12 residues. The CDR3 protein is CASSMGVGGYTF. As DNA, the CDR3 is TGTGCCAGTAGTATGGGCGTCGGTGGCTACACCTTC. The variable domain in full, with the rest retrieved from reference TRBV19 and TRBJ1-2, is DGGITQSPKYLFRKEGQNVTLSCEQNLNHDAMYWYRQDPGQGLRLIYYSQIVNDFQKGDIAEGYSVSREKKESFPLTVTSAQKNPTAFYLCASSMGVGGYTFGSGTRLTVV.

The CDR3 coding sequence is TGTGCCAGCAGACCTCGCACAGGGGCAGATACGCAGTATTTT. This encodes CASRPRTGADTQYF. The chain couples TRBV19 to TRBJ2-3; TRBD1 agrees at 7 bases. V was clipped by 9 bases and J by 4 bases; unmatched bases: 10. CDR1 is LNHDA, CDR2 SQIVND, per germline (reference sequence). The CDR3 has 14 residues. The full variable domain, completed using reference TRBV19 and TRBJ2-3, is DGGITQSPKYLFRKEGQNVTLSCEQNLNHDAMYWYRQDPGQGLRLIYYSQIVNDFQKGDIAEGYSVSREKKESFPLTVTSAQKNPTAFYLCASRPRTGADTQYFGPGTRLTVL.

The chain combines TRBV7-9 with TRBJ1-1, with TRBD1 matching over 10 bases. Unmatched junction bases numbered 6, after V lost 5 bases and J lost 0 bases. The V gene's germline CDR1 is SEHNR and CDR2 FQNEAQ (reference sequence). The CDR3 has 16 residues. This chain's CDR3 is CASSLKTGGMNTEAFF. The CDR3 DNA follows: TGTGCCAGCAGCCTTAAGACAGGGGGCATGAACACTGAAGCTTTCTTT.

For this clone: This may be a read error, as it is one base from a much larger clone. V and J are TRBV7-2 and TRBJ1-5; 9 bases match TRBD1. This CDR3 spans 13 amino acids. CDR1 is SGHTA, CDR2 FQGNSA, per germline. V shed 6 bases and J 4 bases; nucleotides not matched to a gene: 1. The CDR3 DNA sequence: TGTGCCAGCAGTGGACAGGGGAATCAGCCCCAGCATTTT. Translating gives CASSGQGNQPQHF.

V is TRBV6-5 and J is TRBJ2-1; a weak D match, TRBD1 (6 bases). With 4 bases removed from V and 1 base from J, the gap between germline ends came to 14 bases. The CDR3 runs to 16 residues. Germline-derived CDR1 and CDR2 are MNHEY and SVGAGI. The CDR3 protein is CASSSMTGLSYNEQFF. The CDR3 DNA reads TGTGCCAGCAGTTCCATGACAGGATTGTCCTACAATGAGCAGTTCTTC.

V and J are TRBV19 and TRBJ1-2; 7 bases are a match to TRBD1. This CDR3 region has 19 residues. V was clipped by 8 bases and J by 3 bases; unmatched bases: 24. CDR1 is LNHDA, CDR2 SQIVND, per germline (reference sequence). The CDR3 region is CASALYPRQGSWRDYGYTF. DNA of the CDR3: TGTGCCAGTGCCCTCTACCCACGACAGGGAAGTTGGCGGGACTATGGCTACACCTTC.

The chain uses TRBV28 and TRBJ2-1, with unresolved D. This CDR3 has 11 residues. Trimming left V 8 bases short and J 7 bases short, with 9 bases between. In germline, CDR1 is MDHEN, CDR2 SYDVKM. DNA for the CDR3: TGTGCCAGCGGTGGCCCGAATGAGCAGTTCTTC. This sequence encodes CASGGPNEQFF.

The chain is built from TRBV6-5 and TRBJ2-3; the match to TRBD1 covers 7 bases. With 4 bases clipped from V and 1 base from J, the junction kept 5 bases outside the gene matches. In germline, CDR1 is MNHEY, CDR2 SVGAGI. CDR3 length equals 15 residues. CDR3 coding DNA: TGTGCCAGCAGTTTAGACAGGGCTCGCACAGATACGCAGTATTTT. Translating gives CASSLDRARTDTQYF.

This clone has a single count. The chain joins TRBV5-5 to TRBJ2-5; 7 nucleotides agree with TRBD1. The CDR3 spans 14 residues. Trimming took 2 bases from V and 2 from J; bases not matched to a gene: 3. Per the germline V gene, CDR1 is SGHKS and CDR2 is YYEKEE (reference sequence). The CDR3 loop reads CASSLEGQQETQYF. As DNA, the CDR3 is TGTGCCAGCAGCTTAGAGGGACAGCAAGAGACCCAGTACTTC.

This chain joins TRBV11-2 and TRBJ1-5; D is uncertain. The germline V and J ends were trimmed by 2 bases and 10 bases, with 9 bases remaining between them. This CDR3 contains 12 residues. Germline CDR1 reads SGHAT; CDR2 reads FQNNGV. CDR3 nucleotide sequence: TGTGCCAGCAGCTTAAACGAGGGTCCCCAGCATTTT. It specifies CASSLNEGPQHF.

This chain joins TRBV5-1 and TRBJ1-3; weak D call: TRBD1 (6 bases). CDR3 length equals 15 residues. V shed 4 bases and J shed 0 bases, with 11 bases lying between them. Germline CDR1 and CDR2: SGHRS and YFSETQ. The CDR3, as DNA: TGCGCCAGCAGCCGGACAGACCTCTCTGGAAACACCATATATTTT. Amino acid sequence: CASSRTDLSGNTIYF. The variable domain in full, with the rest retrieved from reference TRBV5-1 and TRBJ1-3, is KAGVTQTPRYLIKTRGQQVTLSCSPISGHRSVSWYQQTPGQGLQFLFEYFSETQRNKGNFPGRFSGRQFSNSRSEMNVSTLELGDSALYLCASSRTDLSGNTIYFGEGSWLTVV.

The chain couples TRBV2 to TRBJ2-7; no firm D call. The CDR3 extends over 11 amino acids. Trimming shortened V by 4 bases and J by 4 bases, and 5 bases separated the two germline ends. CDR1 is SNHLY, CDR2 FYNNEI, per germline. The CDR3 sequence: CASSGSYEQYF. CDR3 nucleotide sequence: TGTGCCAGCAGTGGCAGTTACGAGCAGTACTTC.

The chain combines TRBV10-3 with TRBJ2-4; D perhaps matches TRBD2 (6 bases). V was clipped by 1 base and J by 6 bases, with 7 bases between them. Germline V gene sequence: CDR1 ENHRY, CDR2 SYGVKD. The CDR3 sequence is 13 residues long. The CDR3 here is CAISELGGNIQYF. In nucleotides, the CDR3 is TGTGCCATCAGTGAGTTGGGGGGAAACATTCAGTACTTC.

The CDR3 loop is CASLGQSEAFF. The CDR3 DNA follows: TGCGCCAGCTTGGGACAGTCCGAAGCTTTCTTT. The gene calls are TRBV5-1 and TRBJ1-1, with 7 bases fitting TRBD1. Looked up from germline, CDR1 is SGHRS and CDR2 is YFSETQ. V dropped 7 bases and J dropped 8; count of bases not matched to a gene: 5. The CDR3 contains 11 residues.

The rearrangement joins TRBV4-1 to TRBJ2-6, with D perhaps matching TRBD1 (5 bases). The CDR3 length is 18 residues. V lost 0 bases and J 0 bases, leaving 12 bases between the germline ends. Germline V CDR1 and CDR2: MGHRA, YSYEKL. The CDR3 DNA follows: TGCGCCAGCAGCCAAGATAGGACACCGAGCTCTGGGGCCAACGTCCTGACTTTC. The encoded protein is CASSQDRTPSSGANVLTF.

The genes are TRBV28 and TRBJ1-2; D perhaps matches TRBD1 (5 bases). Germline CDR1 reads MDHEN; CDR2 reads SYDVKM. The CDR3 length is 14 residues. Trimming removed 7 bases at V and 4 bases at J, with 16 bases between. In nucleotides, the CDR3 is TGTGCCAGCATTAAGGACACAAGGGGCTATGGCTACACCTTC. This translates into CASIKDTRGYGYTF.

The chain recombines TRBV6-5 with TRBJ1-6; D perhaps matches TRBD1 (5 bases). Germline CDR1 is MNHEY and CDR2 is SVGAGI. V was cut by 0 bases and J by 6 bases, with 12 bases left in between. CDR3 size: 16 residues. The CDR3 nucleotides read TGTGCCAGCAGTTACTCGAGAGACAGCACTAATTCACCCCTCCACTTT. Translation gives CASSYSRDSTNSPLHF.

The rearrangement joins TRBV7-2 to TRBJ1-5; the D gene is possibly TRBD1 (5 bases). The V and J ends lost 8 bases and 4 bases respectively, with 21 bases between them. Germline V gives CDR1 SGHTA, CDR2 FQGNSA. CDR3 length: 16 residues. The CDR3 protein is CASSSPFWRGNQPQHF. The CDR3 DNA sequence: TGTGCCAGCTCCTCTCCGTTTTGGAGGGGAAATCAGCCCCAGCATTTT.

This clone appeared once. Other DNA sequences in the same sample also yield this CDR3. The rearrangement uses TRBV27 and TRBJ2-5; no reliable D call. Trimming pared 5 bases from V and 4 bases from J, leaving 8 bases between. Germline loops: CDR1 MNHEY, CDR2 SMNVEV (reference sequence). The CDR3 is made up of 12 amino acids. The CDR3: CASSLRGETQYF. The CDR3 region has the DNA TGTGCCAGCAGTCTTCGCGGAGAGACCCAGTACTTC.

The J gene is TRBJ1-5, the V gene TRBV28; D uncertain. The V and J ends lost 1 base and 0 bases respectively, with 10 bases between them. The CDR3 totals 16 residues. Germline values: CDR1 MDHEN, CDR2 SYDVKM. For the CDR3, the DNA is TGTGCCAGCAGTTTATCGACACCCGATAGCAATCAGCCCCAGCATTTT. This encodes CASSLSTPDSNQPQHF.